One and the same sample provided the 7 T cell receptor beta chains below, sequenced in a study of regulatory T cells in long-lasting Graves disease. Construction of TCR beta libraries relied on iRepertoire HTBI primers and on Arm-PCR targeting CDR3 regions. TCRdb reprocessed the multiplex PCR reads via MiXCR and lists one record per CDR3 protein. This sample has some 340,000 distinct CDR3 sequences, with roughly 23% found just once. Time point denoted: persistent/refractory GD, antithyroid drugs over 5 years with positive TRAb. Preparation of the TCR library used RNA extracted from PBMCs. The specimen was peripheral blood mononuclear cells (PBMCs), collected when the disease was refractory, from a patient treated with antithyroid drugs. The receptors derive from a woman between 40 and 55 years old with Graves disease.

This clonotype has just a few counts. V gene TRBV5-1 combines with J gene TRBJ1-4, with D tentatively TRBD1 (5 bases). The V gene lost 4 bases and the J gene lost 7 bases, with 14 bases spanning the gap. Germline V gene data show CDR1 as SGHRS and CDR2 as YFSETQ. This CDR3 has 14 residues. The CDR3: CASSAGLRREKLFF. The DNA for the CDR3 is TGCGCCAGCAGCGCGGGACTGCGTCGTGAAAAACTGTTTTTT.

This clonotype was detected many times. The rearrangement uses TRBV28 and TRBJ1-4; D gene ambiguous. The CDR3 loop spans 12 amino acids. Deletions cut 2 bases from V and 8 bases from J, with 6 bases between. CDR1 is MDHEN and CDR2 is SYDVKM in the germline V gene. CDR3 protein: CASSLGSEKLFF. The CDR3 region has the DNA TGTGCCAGCAGTTTAGGGTCCGAAAAACTGTTTTTT.

The table lists this clonotype with many counts. The chain couples TRBV6-5 to TRBJ2-2; tentative D call: TRBD2 (5 bases). Per the germline V gene, CDR1 is MNHEY and CDR2 is SVGAGI. The V end lost 4 bases, the J end lost 6 bases, and 12 bases lay between the germline ends. The CDR3 has 14 residues. The CDR3 sequence: CASSFLERSGELFF. CDR3 nucleotide sequence: TGTGCCAGCAGTTTTCTAGAGCGGTCCGGGGAGCTGTTTTTT.

This clonotype appeared many times. The J gene is TRBJ2-7, the V gene TRBV11-1; TRBD2 matches at 10 bases. V was clipped by 5 bases and J by 3 bases; unmatched bases: 4. This CDR3 is 14 amino acids long. Germline values: CDR1 SGHAT, CDR2 FQDESV (reference sequence). CDR3 in amino acids: CASSIASGSYEQYF. The CDR3 DNA reads as TGTGCCAGCAGCATCGCTAGCGGGAGCTACGAGCAGTACTTC.

This clonotype occurred a few times. V gene TRBV3-1 combines with J gene TRBJ1-5, with 9 nucleotides matching TRBD1. CDR1 is LGHDT and CDR2 is YNNKEL in the germline V gene (reference sequence). V shed 1 base and J 4 bases; nucleotides not matched to a gene: 5. CDR3 length: 16 amino acids. CDR3 DNA: TGTGCCAGCAGCCAAGGTGGGACAGGGCTTAATCAGCCCCAGCATTTT. Protein sequence: CASSQGGTGLNQPQHF.

This clonotype turned up a few times. One base away lies a much larger clone, so this may be a sequencing read error. The chain is built from TRBV7-2 and TRBJ2-4; unclear D gene. With the DNA end fitting TRBJ2-5 better, the J assignment may be wrong. CDR1 is SGHTA and CDR2 is FQGNSA in the germline V gene. The CDR3 extends over 13 amino acids. The CDR3 DNA is TGTGCCGGCAGCTTAGGGCAGAAGGAGACCCAGTACTTC. Translated, it gives CAGSLGQKETQYF.

The chain recombines TRBV29-1 with TRBJ1-4; tentatively, D is TRBD1 (6 bases). Germline V CDR1 and CDR2: SQVTM, ANQGSEA. Trimming shortened V by 3 bases and J by 3 bases, and 14 bases separated the two germline ends. The CDR3 totals 15 residues. Written as DNA, the CDR3 is TGCAGCGTTGATGGGGGCCCAGGTGCTAATGAAAAACTGTTTTTT. It codes for CSVDGGPGANEKLFF.